This T cell receptor beta chain was captured in a study of blood T cell repertoires in COVID-19. V was clipped by 5 bases and J by 8 bases; unmatched bases: 4. This CDR3 region has 13 residues. Libraries were prepared by immunoSEQ multiplex PCR; TCRdb keeps only in-frame clonotypes and omits some of them. This repertoire shows roughly 270,000 clones, 85% found once; its top ten account for roughly 2.7%. Specimen: PBMCs or T cells enriched from blood (not recorded which). The genes are TRBV12-3 or TRBV12-4 and TRBJ1-2; 11 bases match TRBD1. This clonotype was obtained from a woman aged 45-59 years who had recovered from COVID-19. As DNA, the CDR3 is TGTGCCAGCAGTGTGGACAGGGGGCGAGGCTACACCTTC. It yields the protein CASSVDRGRGYTF.